A selection of T cell receptor beta chains follows, all from one sample in a study of beta chain features in type 1 diabetes. Measured with immunoSEQ multiplex PCR; TCRdb has only the in-frame clones, and not every one. Found here are 200,000 to 250,000 clones, approximately 10% of them singletons; the top ten hold approximately 1.3%. Sample: central memory CD4+ T cells from blood. These TCRs come from a man in his late teens or twenties in good health. CDR3s include the opening cysteine and the closing phenylalanine or tryptophan. A D gene is named only where the DNA matches it firmly. Clone size appears in some rows only: once, few, many, or a class for an expanded clone.

v_gene: TRBV5-1; abundance: many; j_gene: TRBJ2-7; d_gene: .; CDR3aa: CASSLGARVTYEQYF; CDR3nt: TGCGCCAGCAGCTTGGGAGCAAGGGTGACCTACGAGCAGTACTTC
v_gene: TRBV6-1; abundance: .; j_gene: TRBJ2-3; d_gene: .; CDR3aa: CASTQGPATDTQYF; CDR3nt: TGTGCCAGCACCCAAGGGCCTGCGACAGATACGCAGTATTTT
v_gene: TRBV18; abundance: .; j_gene: TRBJ1-1; d_gene: .; CDR3aa: CASSPIVNTEAFF; CDR3nt: TGTGCCAGCTCACCCATAGTGAACACTGAAGCTTTCTTT
v_gene: TRBV7-2; abundance: .; j_gene: TRBJ2-2; d_gene: TRBD2; CDR3aa: CASSFLLAGEAGELFF; CDR3nt: TGTGCCAGCAGCTTTCTCCTAGCGGGAGAGGCCGGGGAGCTGTTTTTT
v_gene: TRBV9; abundance: few; j_gene: TRBJ1-3; d_gene: .; CDR3aa: CASSVAGSSGNTIYF; CDR3nt: TGTGCCAGCAGCGTAGCTGGGAGCTCTGGAAACACCATATATTTT
v_gene: TRBV4-1; abundance: .; j_gene: TRBJ2-7; d_gene: .; CDR3aa: CASSQADRSYEQYF; CDR3nt: TGCGCCAGCAGCCAAGCCGACCGCTCCTACGAGCAGTACTTC
v_gene: TRBV6-1; abundance: few; j_gene: TRBJ1-6; d_gene: .; CDR3aa: CASSARHPEGRNSPLHF; CDR3nt: TGTGCCAGCAGTGCAAGACACCCGGAGGGGAGGAATTCACCCCTCCACTTT
v_gene: TRBV30; abundance: .; j_gene: TRBJ2-1; d_gene: TRBD2; CDR3aa: CAWSVAGGVNEQFF; CDR3nt: TGTGCCTGGAGTGTAGCGGGAGGGGTAAATGAGCAGTTCTTC
v_gene: TRBV10-3; abundance: .; j_gene: TRBJ2-5; d_gene: .; CDR3aa: CAISPGGSQETQYF; CDR3nt: TGTGCCATCAGTCCCGGAGGCAGTCAAGAGACCCAGTACTTC
v_gene: TRBV7-9; abundance: few; j_gene: TRBJ2-3; d_gene: .; CDR3aa: CASSLAPLASRTDTQYF; CDR3nt: TGTGCCAGCAGCTTAGCGCCCCTAGCGAGTCGCACAGATACGCAGTATTTT
v_gene: TRBV6-5; abundance: .; j_gene: TRBJ2-7; d_gene: TRBD1; CDR3aa: CASRTGGTYEQYF; CDR3nt: TGTGCCAGCAGGACAGGGGGCACATACGAGCAGTACTTC